This TCR beta chain derives from a study of cytomegalovirus exposure and HLA in healthy donors. Notes on the study in general: A later analysis linked a missense variant in DCLRE1C to the trimming of TCR beta V and J genes. Researchers left out some V segments, among them TRBV6-2 and TRBV6-3, as indistinguishable. Clonal expansion was found to be greater in HLA-associated TCR beta chains than in equally common others in a later analysis.

The CDR3 sequence is 14 residues long. Trimming took off 0 bases at V and 8 bases at J, with 14 bases between the two ends. Germline V gives CDR1 SGHRS, CDR2 YFSETQ. PCR primers comprised 60 Vbeta and 13 Jbeta primers. The method was immunoSEQ multiplex PCR; TCRdb's version includes in-frame clones alone and lacks a portion of them. The table shows 100,000 to 120,000 clones, with approximately 80% occurring only once. Notes on this clone: Its antigen is unknown.

The sequenced material came from PBMCs. V usage is TRBV5-1 and J usage is TRBJ1-2; D gene ambiguous. This sequence originates from a man in his thirties or forties in good health and CMV-seropositive. CDR3: CASSLDSGGGGYTF. For the CDR3, the DNA is TGCGCCAGCAGCTTGGATTCCGGAGGAGGGGGCTACACCTTC.